These 8 T cell receptor beta chains share one sample of origin, sequenced in a study of T cells in Graves' hyperthyroidism and ophthalmopathy. The investigators amplified TCR beta CDR3 regions from RNA transcripts. Using the HTBI primer set, a first-round RT-PCR was run on the TCR CDR3. TCRdb called the multiplex PCR reads again in MiXCR, with one record for every CDR3 protein. This sample carries 550,000 to 850,000 distinct CDR3 sequences, about 17% of them seen once, and the ten largest clones take roughly 17%. Sequenced input: blood. These TCRs come from a woman aged 45-59 years with Graves' hyperthyroidism that later progressed to Graves' ophthalmopathy.

This clonotype was counted between two and nine times. The J gene is TRBJ2-7, the V gene TRBV5-1; 9 bases match TRBD1. Germline assignment: CDR1 SGHRS and CDR2 YFSETQ. This CDR3 has 13 amino acids. V was pared by 8 bases and J by 3 bases, with 6 bases of the junction left unmatched. Here the CDR3 reads CASRTGDFYEQYF. The CDR3 DNA follows: TGCGCCAGTAGGACAGGGGACTTCTACGAGCAGTACTTC.

There are many counts of this clonotype. The chain has TRBV4-2 and TRBJ2-3; D unclear. The CDR3 extends over 14 amino acids. Germline CDR1 reads LGHNA; CDR2 reads YNFKEQ. Trimming removed 0 bases at V and 4 bases at J, with 8 bases between. The CDR3 DNA reads TGTGCCAGCAGCCAAGATGTAGTTGCAGATACGCAGTATTTT. The encoded protein is CASSQDVVADTQYF.

This clonotype appeared a few times. The V gene is TRBV10-1, the J gene TRBJ2-3; 7 bases are a match to TRBD2. V lost 3 bases to trimming and J lost 2 bases; unmatched junction nucleotides: 8. The CDR3 is 16 residues long. Germline lookup yields CDR1 WNHNN and CDR2 SYGVQD (reference sequence). The CDR3: CASSESTGLVTDTQYF. The CDR3 bases are TGCGCCAGCAGTGAATCGACTGGACTAGTCACAGATACGCAGTATTTT.

The chain couples TRBV4-1 to TRBJ1-2; 7 bases are a match to TRBD1. The V gene end was trimmed by 8 bases and the J gene end by 5 bases; junction bases not matched to a gene: 11. The CDR3 covers 14 residues. Looked up from germline, CDR1 is MGHRA and CDR2 is YSYEKL. CDR3 amino acids: CASRGEGARYGYTF. The CDR3 DNA reads as TGCGCCAGCCGAGGGGAGGGGGCCAGGTATGGCTACACCTTC.

The V call is TRBV6-1, the J call TRBJ1-2; TRBD1 agrees at 7 bases. The germline V gene encodes CDR1 MNHNS and CDR2 SASEGT. With 6 bases clipped from V and 7 bases from J, the junction kept 8 bases outside the gene matches. The CDR3 contains 13 residues. The CDR3 DNA follows: TGTGCCAGCAGAACGGAGGGGGCAGGTGGCTACACCTTC. As protein: CASRTEGAGGYTF.

This clonotype was detected only a few times. The DNA for the CDR3 is TGTGCCAGCAGCCAGCCAATAGCGGGGGGGCTTTGGACAGATACGCAGTATTTT. It specifies CASSQPIAGGLWTDTQYF. The chain couples TRBV3-1 to TRBJ2-3; TRBD2 agrees at 11 bases. J was trimmed by 3 bases and V by 3 bases; bases with no gene match: 11. This CDR3 is built from 18 residues. Germline assignment: CDR1 LGHDT and CDR2 YNNKEL (reference sequence).

The J gene is TRBJ1-4, the V gene TRBV5-5; D remains unclear. The germline V gene encodes CDR1 SGHKS and CDR2 YYEKEE (reference sequence). The CDR3 covers 15 residues. Trimming removed 0 bases at V and 4 bases at J, with 10 bases between. The CDR3, as DNA: TGTGCCAGCAGCTTGGAGGAACACCATAATGAAAAACTGTTTTTT. Its protein product is CASSLEEHHNEKLFF.

The chain has TRBV12-3 or TRBV12-4 and TRBJ1-2, with D tentatively TRBD1 (5 bases). The CDR3 length is 15 residues. Trimming pared 3 bases from V and 4 bases from J, leaving 15 bases between. The CDR3: CASSLGTVWSYGYTF. The CDR3 bases are TGTGCCAGCAGTTTGGGGACGGTTTGGAGCTATGGCTACACCTTC.